A selection of T cell receptor beta chains follows, all from one sample in a study of blood T cell repertoires in COVID-19. Assay: immunoSEQ multiplex PCR; the TCRdb copy retains only in-frame clones and omits some. The data hold about 440,000 clones, with around 88% observed a single time. Sequences were obtained from peripheral blood. Receptor source: a woman aged 45-65 years with COVID-19, enrolled during active disease. The CDR3 runs from the conserved cysteine through the conserved F or W. The D gene is left open where the match is weak. Size is omitted from some rows. Given values are once, few, many or a class for expanded clones.

TRBJ2-2,TRBV4-1,once,TRBD2,TGCGCCAGCAGCGCCAAGCCTAGCGGGGGGACTAACACCGGGGAGCTGTTTTTT,CASSAKPSGGTNTGELFF
TRBJ2-7,TRBV5-6,NA,TRBD2,TGTGCCAGCAGCCCCGGACCGACTAGCGGGGGGTACGAGCAGTACTTC,CASSPGPTSGGYEQYF
TRBJ2-6,TRBV7-8,NA,NA,TGTGCCAGCAGCCCGCGACAGCTCTCTGGGGCCAACGTCCTGACTTTC,CASSPRQLSGANVLTF
TRBJ2-1,TRBV5-4,NA,NA,TGTGCCAGCAGCTTGTTGGTTGGCAAAGGACAGCCAGTTCTGTTCTTC,CASSLLVGKGQPVLFF
TRBJ2-7,TRBV5-6,NA,NA,TGTGCCAGCAGCCCCGGCGGGCGGGGGCTACCCTACGAGCAGTACTTC,CASSPGGRGLPYEQYF
TRBJ1-6,TRBV6-6,once,NA,TGTGCCAGCAGGGGGAACCAGGACAGCTTCAATTCACCCCTCCACTTT,CASRGNQDSFNSPLHF
TRBJ2-5,TRBV3-1/TRBV3-2,NA,NA,TGTGCCAGCAGCCAGACAGAGACGACCCAGTACTTC,CASSQTETTQYF
TRBJ1-2,TRBV19,NA,TRBD1,TGTGCCAGCACCTACAGGGGGAACTATGGCTACACCTTC,CASTYRGNYGYTF
TRBJ1-3,TRBV5-1,NA,NA,TGCGCCAGCAGCTTGGTATACAGTCAGAGCTCTGGAAACACCATATATTTT,CASSLVYSQSSGNTIYF
TRBJ2-3,TRBV24-1,NA,TRBD1,TGTGCCACCAGTGTAGGGACCCAGGGGGCAGATACGCAGTATTTT,CATSVGTQGADTQYF
TRBJ1-2,TRBV5-6,NA,NA,TGTGCCAGCAGCCTGGCCCCGGACTATGGCTACACCTTC,CASSLAPDYGYTF
TRBJ1-4,TRBV19,NA,TRBD1,TGTGCCAGTAGTACGGGACAGGGCCGTAATGAAAAACTGTTTTTT,CASSTGQGRNEKLFF
TRBJ2-1,TRBV5-4,once,NA,TGTGCCAGCAGCGCTGGACAGTACAATGAGCAGTTCTTC,CASSAGQYNEQFF
TRBJ1-2,TRBV30,NA,NA,TGTGCCTGGAATAAGTTGCGGATACCTTATGGCTACACCTTC,CAWNKLRIPYGYTF
TRBJ2-2,TRBV14,once,NA,TGTGCCAGCAGCCAAGGAAGGGGCACCGGGGAGCTGTTTTTT,CASSQGRGTGELFF
TRBJ2-7,TRBV10-3,NA,TRBD2,TGTGCCATCAGTGGGGGGGGACCCGCCTACGAGCAGTACTTC,CAISGGGPAYEQYF
TRBJ1-1,TRBV27,NA,TRBD1,TGTGCCAGCGGAATAAGGGGGACAGGGCTTTCTGAAGCTTTCTTT,CASGIRGTGLSEAFF
TRBJ2-1,TRBV2,NA,TRBD2,TGTGCCAGCAGTGGAGGCGGGGGGGCCTACAATGAGCAGTTCTTC,CASSGGGGAYNEQFF
TRBJ1-1,TRBV29-1,NA,NA,TGCAGCGTCCTGGGGGGGGCTGAAGCTTTCTTT,CSVLGGAEAFF
TRBJ1-3,TRBV9,NA,NA,TGTGCCAGCAGCGTGGACACACTCTCTGGAAACACCATATATTTT,CASSVDTLSGNTIYF
TRBJ1-5,TRBV6-1,few,NA,TGTGCCAGCAGTGACCCCCTCACGGGGGACGGACCCCAGCATTTT,CASSDPLTGDGPQHF
TRBJ2-1,TRBV7-8,NA,TRBD1,TGTGCCAGCAGCTCAGACAGGGTCGTTGGGAATGAGCAGTTCTTC,CASSSDRVVGNEQFF
TRBJ2-6,TRBV29-1,NA,NA,TGCAGCGTTTGGGGGCGAAACTCTGGGGCCAACGTCCTGACTTTC,CSVWGRNSGANVLTF
TRBJ1-5,TRBV19,NA,TRBD1,TGTGCCAGTACCACAGGGGGTAATCAGCCCCAGCATTTT,CASTTGGNQPQHF
TRBJ1-2,TRBV30,NA,NA,TGTGCCTGGAGTGTAAGTGGTAGCACCCGCTTTTATGGCTACACCTTC,CAWSVSGSTRFYGYTF
TRBJ1-3,TRBV21-1,NA,NA,TGTGCCAGCAGCACGCAGGCTCGGGATTCTGGAAACACCATATATTTT,CASSTQARDSGNTIYF
TRBJ1-1,TRBV30,NA,NA,TGTGCCTGGAGTGTTGGGGGCTTGGGCACTGAAGCTTTCTTT,CAWSVGGLGTEAFF
TRBJ2-3,TRBV2,NA,NA,TGTGCCAGCAGCCGCCTCGGGACTAGCACAGATACGCAGTATTTT,CASSRLGTSTDTQYF
TRBJ1-1,TRBV9,NA,NA,TGTGCCAGCAGCGTAGTCCCCCCTCGCGGGGTGACTGAAGCTTTCTTT,CASSVVPPRGVTEAFF
TRBJ1-2,TRBV25-1,NA,NA,TGTGCCAGCAGTGAACCGGGACACAACTATGGCTACACCTTC,CASSEPGHNYGYTF
TRBJ2-1,TRBV7-3,NA,NA,TGTGCCAGCAGATCCAGGAGGGGAGTCCACAATGAGCAGTTCTTC,CASRSRRGVHNEQFF
TRBJ1-1,TRBV11-2,NA,TRBD1,TGTGCCAGCAGCTTCGGACAGGGTGACACTGAAGCTTTCTTT,CASSFGQGDTEAFF
TRBJ1-1,TRBV6-5,NA,NA,TGTGCCACCGGGGGGGTAGACAGGGAAGCTTTCTTT,CATGGVDREAFF
TRBJ1-1,TRBV19,NA,NA,TGTGCCAGTAGTATAGCCCCCGGGACTGAAGCTTTCTTT,CASSIAPGTEAFF
TRBJ1-2,TRBV6-1,NA,NA,TGTGCCAGCAGTGAAGTAACAGACTATGGCTACACCTTC,CASSEVTDYGYTF
TRBJ1-2,TRBV29-1,NA,NA,TGCAGCGTCGTTACAGTTAACTATGGCTACACCTTC,CSVVTVNYGYTF
TRBJ1-5,TRBV5-6,NA,NA,TGTGCCAGCAGCTTGAGCCCCACTGGTCAGCCCCAGCATTTT,CASSLSPTGQPQHF
TRBJ2-7,TRBV5-6,NA,NA,TGTGCCAGCAGCAAGTTGGGAGCCCTGGTTCACGAGCAGTACTTC,CASSKLGALVHEQYF
TRBJ1-1,TRBV29-1,NA,TRBD1,TGCAGCGTTGAACGGGACAGGGACACTGAAGCTTTCTTT,CSVERDRDTEAFF
TRBJ2-7,TRBV6-5,few,TRBD1,TGTGCCAGCAGAGACAGGGAAGAACGAGGCGAGCAGTACTTC,CASRDREERGEQYF
TRBJ2-3,TRBV3-1/TRBV3-2,NA,NA,TGTGCCAGCAGCCTTACAGGTTCTAGCACAGATACGCAGTATTTT,CASSLTGSSTDTQYF